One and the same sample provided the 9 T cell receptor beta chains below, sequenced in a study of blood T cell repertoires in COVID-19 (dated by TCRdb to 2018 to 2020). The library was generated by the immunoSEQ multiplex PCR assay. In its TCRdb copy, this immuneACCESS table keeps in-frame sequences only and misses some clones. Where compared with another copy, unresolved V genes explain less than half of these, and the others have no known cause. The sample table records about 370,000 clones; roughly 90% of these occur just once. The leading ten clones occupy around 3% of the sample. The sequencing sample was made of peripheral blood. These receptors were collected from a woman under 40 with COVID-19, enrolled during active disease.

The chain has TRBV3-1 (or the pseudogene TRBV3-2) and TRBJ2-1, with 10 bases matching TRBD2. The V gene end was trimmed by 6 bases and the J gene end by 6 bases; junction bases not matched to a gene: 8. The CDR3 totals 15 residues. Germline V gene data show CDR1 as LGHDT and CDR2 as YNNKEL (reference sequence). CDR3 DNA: TGTGCCAGCAGGGGGCTAGCGGGAGCCGTCAATGAGCAGTTCTTC. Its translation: CASRGLAGAVNEQFF.

The CDR3 region is CASSTDRGSRKFSDTQYF. The CDR3 nucleotides are TGTGCCAGCAGCACGGACAGGGGCAGCAGGAAGTTTTCAGATACGCAGTATTTT. This chain connects TRBV7-9 to TRBJ2-3, with TRBD1 identical over 9 bases. Germline V gene lookup returns CDR1 SEHNR and CDR2 FQNEAQ (reference sequence). The length of the CDR3 is 18 residues. V lost 5 bases, J lost 4 bases, and 16 bases stayed unmatched.

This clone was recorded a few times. The CDR3 DNA reads TGTGCCAGCAGTGATGGCCGGGGTCGGACCCATAATCAGCCCCAGCATTTT. Amino acids: CASSDGRGRTHNQPQHF. The chain uses TRBV2 and TRBJ1-5, with D unresolved. V was shortened by 3 bases and J by 4 bases, with 19 bases between the two germline ends. The germline gives CDR1 SNHLY, CDR2 FYNNEI. The CDR3 is 17 amino acids.

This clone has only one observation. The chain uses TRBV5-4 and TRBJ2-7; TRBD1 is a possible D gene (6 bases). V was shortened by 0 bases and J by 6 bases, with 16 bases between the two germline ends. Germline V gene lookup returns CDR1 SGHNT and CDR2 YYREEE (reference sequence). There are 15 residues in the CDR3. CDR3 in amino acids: CASSLAGDIRPEQYF. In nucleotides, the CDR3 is TGTGCCAGCAGCTTGGCCGGGGACATTCGCCCCGAGCAGTACTTC.

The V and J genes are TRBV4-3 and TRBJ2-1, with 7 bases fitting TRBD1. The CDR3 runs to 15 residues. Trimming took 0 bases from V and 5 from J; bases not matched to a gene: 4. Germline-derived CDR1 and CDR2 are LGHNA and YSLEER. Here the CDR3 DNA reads TGCGCCAGCAGCCAAGAATCGGGACAGAACAATGAGCAGTTCTTC. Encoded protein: CASSQESGQNNEQFF.

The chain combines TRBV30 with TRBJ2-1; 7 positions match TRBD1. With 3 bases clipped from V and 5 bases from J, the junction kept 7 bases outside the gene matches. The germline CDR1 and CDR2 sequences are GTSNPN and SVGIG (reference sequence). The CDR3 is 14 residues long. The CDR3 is CAWSPGQKNNEQFF. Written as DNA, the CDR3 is TGTGCCTGGAGCCCGGGACAGAAAAACAATGAGCAGTTCTTC.

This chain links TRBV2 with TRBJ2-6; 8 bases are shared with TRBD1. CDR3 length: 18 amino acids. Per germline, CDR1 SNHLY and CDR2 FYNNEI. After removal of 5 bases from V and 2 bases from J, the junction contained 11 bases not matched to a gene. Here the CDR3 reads CASSKRDHRGAGANVLTF. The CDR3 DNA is TGTGCCAGCAGTAAACGGGACCACAGGGGGGCTGGGGCCAACGTCCTGACTTTC.

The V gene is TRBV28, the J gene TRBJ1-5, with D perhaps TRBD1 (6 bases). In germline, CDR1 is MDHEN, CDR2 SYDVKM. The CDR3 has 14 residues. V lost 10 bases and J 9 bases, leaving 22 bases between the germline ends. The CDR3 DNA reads TGTGCCACCCGGGGGGGGGCAGAGTCGGGGCCCCAGCATTTT. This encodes CATRGGAESGPQHF. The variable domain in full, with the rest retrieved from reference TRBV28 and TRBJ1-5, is DVKVTQSSRYLVKRTGEKVFLECVQDMDHENMFWYRQDPGLGLRLIYFSYDVKMKEKGDIPEGYSVSREKKERFSLILESASTNQTSMYLCATRGGAESGPQHFGDGTRLSIL.

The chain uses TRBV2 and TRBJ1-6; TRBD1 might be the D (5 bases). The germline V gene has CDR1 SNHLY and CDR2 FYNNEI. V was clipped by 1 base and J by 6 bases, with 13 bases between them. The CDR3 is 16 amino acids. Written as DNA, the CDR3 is TGTGCCAGCAGTGAAGGCGGGGACTGGGGTAATTCACCCCTCCACTTT. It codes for CASSEGGDWGNSPLHF.